This entry lists 6 T cell receptor beta chains sequenced from one sample in a study of PD-L1 blockade in urothelial cancer. Profiling relied on immunoSEQ multiplex PCR, and the TCRdb table lists in-frame clones only, not all of them. In the table there are under 120,000 clones, under 85% of which are singletons. Material: PBMCs, obtained around atezolizumab (anti-PD-L1) treatment. The receptors originated from a man in his fifties or sixties with urothelial cancer.

In its sample, this clone was seen a few times. The chain couples TRBV9 to TRBJ2-7; TRBD2 matches at 7 bases. Germline V gene lookup returns CDR1 SGDLS and CDR2 YYNGEE. The CDR3 sequence is 16 residues long. With 3 bases clipped from V and 0 bases from J, the junction kept 9 bases outside the gene matches. CDR3: CASSAGGTALSYEQYF. CDR3 DNA sequence: TGTGCCAGCAGCGCCGGGGGGACGGCCCTCTCCTACGAGCAGTACTTC.

The chain uses TRBV7-9 and TRBJ2-7; D is uncertain. Trimming removed 1 base at V and 2 bases at J, with 9 bases between. Germline values: CDR1 SEHNR, CDR2 FQNEAQ (reference sequence). The CDR3 covers 14 residues. CDR3 amino acids: CASSLVGRTYEQYF. CDR3 nucleotides: TGTGCCAGCAGCTTAGTTGGCCGAACCTACGAGCAGTACTTC.

This sequence joins TRBV7-3 and TRBJ2-3; D perhaps matches TRBD2 (6 bases). The germline V gene has CDR1 SGHTA and CDR2 FQGTGA. With 6 bases removed from V and 4 bases from J, the gap between germline ends came to 14 bases. There are 14 residues in the CDR3. The CDR3 reads CASRLAGRADTQYF. In DNA form, the CDR3 reads TGTGCCAGCAGGTTGGCGGGAAGGGCAGATACGCAGTATTTT. Looking up the rest from reference TRBV7-3 and TRBJ2-3 gives the full variable domain: GAGVSQTPSNKVTEKGKYVELRCDPISGHTALYWYRQSLGQGPEFLIYFQGTGAADDSGLPNDRFFAVRPEGSVSTLKIQRTERGDSAVYLCASRLAGRADTQYFGPGTRLTVL.

The V gene is TRBV19, the J gene TRBJ2-1; tentatively, D is TRBD2 (5 bases). The CDR3 spans 16 residues. V lost 3 bases and J lost 0, with 12 bases in between. Germline CDR1 and CDR2: LNHDA and SQIVND (reference sequence). The CDR3 sequence: CASSIRRADSYNEQFF. For the CDR3, the DNA is TGTGCCAGTAGTATTCGGCGGGCCGACTCCTACAATGAGCAGTTCTTC.

This chain connects TRBV7-3 to TRBJ2-1; TRBD2 aligns across 14 bases. There are 15 residues in the CDR3. J gave up 5 bases and V 6 bases, and 3 bases lay outside the gene matches. The germline V gene encodes CDR1 SGHTA and CDR2 FQGTGA. The CDR3 bases are TGTGCCAGCAGATCGGGACTAGCGGGAGACAATGAGCAGTTCTTC. Translation: CASRSGLAGDNEQFF.

The gene calls are TRBV27 and TRBJ1-3; D unresolved. CDR1 and CDR2 (germline): MNHEY, SMNVEV (reference sequence). The CDR3 is made up of 16 amino acids. Trimming removed 5 bases at V and 0 bases at J, with 14 bases between. The chain's CDR3 is CASSPFGGFSGNTIYF. The CDR3 DNA reads TGTGCCAGCAGTCCCTTTGGCGGCTTCTCTGGAAACACCATATATTTT.